These 20 T cell receptor beta chains came from one sample sequenced in a study of blood T cell repertoires in COVID-19. The repertoire was sequenced with immunoSEQ multiplex PCR; TCRdb's copy has only in-frame clones and lacks some. The sample gives 190,000 or so clones, roughly four fifths of which show up once; 7.5% is in the top ten. Sequencing was performed on PBMCs or T cells enriched from blood (not recorded which). These receptors all come from a middle-aged man who had recovered from COVID-19.

The chain links TRBV2 to TRBJ2-6, with D perhaps matching TRBD2 (6 bases). Germline loops: CDR1 SNHLY, CDR2 FYNNEI. The CDR3 covers 16 residues. The V gene lost 2 bases and the J gene lost 4 bases, with 12 bases spanning the gap. The CDR3 protein is CASSELGGIGANVLTF. The CDR3 DNA is TGTGCCAGCAGTGAACTGGGGGGTATAGGGGCCAACGTCCTGACTTTC.

The chain links TRBV5-1 to TRBJ1-3; 9 bases are a match to TRBD1. There are 15 residues in the CDR3. Germline CDR1 reads SGHRS; CDR2 reads YFSETQ. V was pared by 3 bases and J by 4 bases, with 5 bases of the junction left unmatched. DNA of the CDR3: TGCGCCAGCAGCTCCAGGACAGGGGACGGAAACACCATATATTTT. Translating it yields CASSSRTGDGNTIYF.

The V and J genes are TRBV5-6 and TRBJ2-1, with 7 bases identical to TRBD1. This CDR3 contains 13 residues. The V gene's germline CDR1 is SGHDT and CDR2 YYEEEE. V was pared by 2 bases and J by 7 bases, with 3 bases of the junction left unmatched. The CDR3 is CASSFGQVNEQFF. Here the CDR3 DNA reads TGTGCCAGCAGCTTCGGACAGGTAAATGAGCAGTTCTTC. Filled out from reference TRBV5-6 and TRBJ2-1, the complete variable domain reads DAGVTQSPTHLIKTRGQQVTLRCSPKSGHDTVSWYQQALGQGPQFIFQYYEEEERQRGNFPDRFSGHQFPNYSSELNVNALLLGDSALYLCASSFGQVNEQFFGPGTRLTVL.

Concerning this clone itself: Other DNA variants within this sample encode the same CDR3. This rearrangement joins TRBV4-1 to TRBJ1-1; D might be TRBD1 (6 bases). Germline V CDR1 and CDR2: MGHRA, YSYEKL. The germline V and J ends were trimmed by 0 bases and 5 bases, with 10 bases remaining between them. This CDR3 has 14 residues. The CDR3 coding sequence is TGCGCCAGCAGCCAAGACAGGGGAAGGACTGAAGCTTTCTTT. This codes for CASSQDRGRTEAFF.

The V gene is TRBV5-1, the J gene TRBJ2-3, with 13 bases identical to TRBD2. The CDR3 is made up of 16 amino acids. The germline gives CDR1 SGHRS, CDR2 YFSETQ. Trimming at V came to 4 bases and at J to 3 bases, leaving 5 bases not matched to a gene. The CDR3 sequence is CASSKTSGGTTDTQYF. DNA of the CDR3: TGCGCCAGCAGCAAGACTAGCGGGGGGACTACAGATACGCAGTATTTT.

V gene TRBV28 combines with J gene TRBJ2-3; no definite D call. Germline CDR1 MDHEN, CDR2 SYDVKM. V dropped 5 bases and J dropped 10 bases, with 13 bases sitting between them. The CDR3 runs to 12 residues. The CDR3 DNA sequence: TGTGCCAGCAGTCCTCCGTTGTCGGCGCAGTATTTT. Protein sequence: CASSPPLSAQYF.

The genes are TRBV6-5 and TRBJ1-2; 9 bases map to TRBD1. With V trimmed by 5 bases and J by 8 bases, 3 bases remained unmatched. In germline, CDR1 is MNHEY, CDR2 SVGAGI. CDR3 length equals 12 residues. CDR3 in amino acids: CASSTTGGGYTF. The CDR3 nucleotides are TGTGCCAGCAGTACTACAGGGGGCGGCTACACCTTC.

V usage is TRBV19 and J usage is TRBJ1-1; a possible D gene is TRBD1 (5 bases). The CDR3 totals 15 residues. Germline values: CDR1 LNHDA, CDR2 SQIVND (reference sequence). V lost 7 bases and J 1 base, leaving 16 bases between the germline ends. The CDR3 coding sequence is TGTGCCAGTAAGGTCTTTGGGAGGGGGAACACTGAAGCTTTCTTT. Amino acids: CASKVFGRGNTEAFF.

V is TRBV28 and J is TRBJ1-2; D not certain. The CDR3 contains 14 residues. Germline V CDR1 and CDR2: MDHEN, SYDVKM. V was pared by 2 bases and J by 5 bases, with 12 bases between. CDR3 loop: CASSLTVGGYGYTF. CDR3 nucleotides: TGTGCCAGCAGTTTAACCGTAGGAGGATATGGCTACACCTTC.

The chain links TRBV11-2 to TRBJ2-7; 9 bases fit TRBD1. The V segment lost 3 bases and the J segment 4 bases; nucleotides outside the gene matches: 13. The CDR3 totals 17 residues. Germline CDR1 is SGHAT and CDR2 is FQNNGV. CDR3 amino acids: CASSLYDTGQGGYEQYF. In DNA, the CDR3 is TGTGCCAGCAGCTTGTACGACACGGGACAGGGAGGATACGAGCAGTACTTC.

This clone was detected a few times. V is TRBV5-6 and J is TRBJ2-2; possibly TRBD2 for D (7 bases). V gave up 4 bases and J gave up 6 bases, with 10 bases separating them. The germline V gene encodes CDR1 SGHDT and CDR2 YYEEEE. The CDR3 totals 13 residues. The CDR3 DNA follows: TGTGCCAGCAGCACCGGGGGGCCCGGGGAGCTGTTTTTT. This encodes CASSTGGPGELFF.

The chain combines TRBV7-2 with TRBJ1-6; no firm D call. The germline V gene encodes CDR1 SGHTA and CDR2 FQGNSA. The CDR3 totals 13 residues. Trimming pared 3 bases from V and 10 bases from J, leaving 10 bases between. CDR3 region: CASSFGRNSPLHF. DNA for the CDR3: TGTGCCAGCAGCTTCGGCAGGAACTCACCCCTCCACTTT.

The CDR3 spells CASGAGGNQPQHF. CDR3 DNA: TGTGCCAGCGGAGCTGGCGGTAATCAGCCCCAGCATTTT. The chain uses TRBV19 and TRBJ1-5; D not certain. The CDR3 has 13 amino acids. V lost 9 bases and J 4 bases, leaving 13 bases between the germline ends. CDR1 is LNHDA and CDR2 is SQIVND in the germline V gene (reference sequence). Combining the CDR3 with reference TRBV19 and TRBJ1-5 gives the whole variable domain DGGITQSPKYLFRKEGQNVTLSCEQNLNHDAMYWYRQDPGQGLRLIYYSQIVNDFQKGDIAEGYSVSREKKESFPLTVTSAQKNPTAFYLCASGAGGNQPQHFGDGTRLSIL.

This chain joins TRBV5-1 and TRBJ2-7; 7 positions match TRBD1. V lost 3 bases and J lost 0; bases outside the gene matches: 9. Germline CDR1 SGHRS, CDR2 YFSETQ. The CDR3 runs to 16 residues. In DNA, the CDR3 is TGCGCCAGCAGCTCGCGAGAAACAGGGGTCTCCTACGAGCAGTACTTC. Protein: CASSSRETGVSYEQYF.

The V and J genes are TRBV14 and TRBJ1-6; no definite D call. V dropped 3 bases and J dropped 9 bases, with 6 bases sitting between them. The CDR3 consists of 12 residues. CDR1 and CDR2 from the germline V gene are SGHDN and FVKESK. CDR3 residues: CASSQRLSPLHF. The CDR3 nucleotides read TGTGCCAGCAGCCAGCGGCTTTCACCCCTCCACTTT.

The V gene is TRBV4-3, the J gene TRBJ1-1, with D possibly matching TRBD1 (6 bases). Germline CDR1 is LGHNA and CDR2 is YSLEER. There are 14 residues in the CDR3. V gave up 0 bases and J gave up 4 bases, with 9 bases separating them. CDR3: CASSQEGAGTEAFF. CDR3 nucleotides: TGCGCCAGCAGCCAAGAGGGGGCTGGCACTGAAGCTTTCTTT.

The V and J genes are TRBV7-9 and TRBJ1-6; the D is unclear. The CDR3 covers 11 residues. V was cut by 6 bases and J by 8 bases, with 5 bases left in between. Germline assignment: CDR1 SEHNR and CDR2 FQNEAQ (reference sequence). The CDR3 protein is CASSSYSPLHF. In DNA, the CDR3 is TGTGCCAGCAGTTCATATTCACCCCTCCACTTT.

V gene TRBV7-8 combines with J gene TRBJ1-5; 10 nucleotides match TRBD1. The CDR3 has 17 residues. V lost 6 bases and J lost 3; bases outside the gene matches: 11. The germline V gene has CDR1 SGHVS and CDR2 FQNEAQ. The CDR3 nucleotides read TGTGCCAGCAGGTCCGGGACAGGGGAGGGAAACAATCAGCCCCAGCATTTT. The encoded protein is CASRSGTGEGNNQPQHF.

This chain uses TRBV10-3 with TRBJ2-1; 9 bases map to TRBD2. The V gene's germline CDR1 is ENHRY and CDR2 SYGVKD. V shed 6 bases, J shed 6 bases, and the junction held 6 bases outside the gene matches. There are 14 residues in the CDR3. The CDR3 coding sequence is TGTGCCATCAGGTTGGGCGGGGGGGCCAATGAGCAGTTCTTC. Translation gives CAIRLGGGANEQFF.

The CDR3 reads CASSPQGEVNYGYTF. The DNA of the CDR3 is TGTGCCAGCAGCCCACAGGGCGAGGTGAACTATGGCTACACCTTC. This sequence joins TRBV5-5 and TRBJ1-2, with D tentatively TRBD1 (6 bases). Germline V gene data show CDR1 as SGHKS and CDR2 as YYEKEE (reference sequence). This CDR3 has 15 amino acids. Between the trimmed V and J ends, which lost 4 bases and 2 bases, there was a span of 15 bases.